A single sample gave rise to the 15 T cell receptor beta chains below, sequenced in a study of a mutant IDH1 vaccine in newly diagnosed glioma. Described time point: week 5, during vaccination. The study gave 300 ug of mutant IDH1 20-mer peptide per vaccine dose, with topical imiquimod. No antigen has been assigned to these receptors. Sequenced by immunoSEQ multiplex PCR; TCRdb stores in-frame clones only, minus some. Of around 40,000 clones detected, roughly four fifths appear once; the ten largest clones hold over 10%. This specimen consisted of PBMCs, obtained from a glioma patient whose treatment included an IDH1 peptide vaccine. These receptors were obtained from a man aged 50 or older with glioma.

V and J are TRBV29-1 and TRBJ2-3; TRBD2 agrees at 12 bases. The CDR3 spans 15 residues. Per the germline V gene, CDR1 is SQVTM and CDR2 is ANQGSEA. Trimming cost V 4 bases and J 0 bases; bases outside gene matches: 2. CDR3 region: CSVVGLAGSTDTQYF. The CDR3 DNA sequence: TGCAGCGTTGTTGGACTAGCGGGAAGCACAGATACGCAGTATTTT.

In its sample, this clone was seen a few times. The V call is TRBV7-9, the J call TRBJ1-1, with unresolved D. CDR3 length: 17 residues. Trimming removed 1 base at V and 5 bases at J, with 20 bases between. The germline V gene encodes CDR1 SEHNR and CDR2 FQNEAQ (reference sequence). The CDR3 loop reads CASSLDSYPTFETEAFF. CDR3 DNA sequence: TGTGCCAGCAGCTTAGACAGTTATCCAACCTTCGAGACTGAAGCTTTCTTT.

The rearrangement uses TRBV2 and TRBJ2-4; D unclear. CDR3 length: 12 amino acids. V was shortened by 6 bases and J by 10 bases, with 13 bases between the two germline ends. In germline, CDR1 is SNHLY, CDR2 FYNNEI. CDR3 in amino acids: CASSAKADIQYF. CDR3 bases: TGTGCCAGCAGCGCGAAGGCGGATATTCAGTACTTC.

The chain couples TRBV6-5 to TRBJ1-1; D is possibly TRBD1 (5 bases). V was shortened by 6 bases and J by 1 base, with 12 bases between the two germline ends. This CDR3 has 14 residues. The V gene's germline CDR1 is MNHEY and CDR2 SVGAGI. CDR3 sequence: CASSRQWPNTEAFF. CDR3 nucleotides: TGTGCCAGCAGCCGACAGTGGCCGAACACTGAAGCTTTCTTT.

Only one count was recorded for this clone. This chain's CDR3 is CASSRGLAASSYNEQFF. The CDR3 DNA reads TGCGCCAGCTCGCGGGGACTAGCGGCGAGCTCCTACAATGAGCAGTTCTTC. The rearrangement joins TRBV4-1 to TRBJ2-1; 11 bases agree with TRBD2. Trimming at V came to 8 bases and at J to 0 bases, leaving 9 bases not matched to a gene. Germline lookup yields CDR1 MGHRA and CDR2 YSYEKL. CDR3 length: 17 residues.

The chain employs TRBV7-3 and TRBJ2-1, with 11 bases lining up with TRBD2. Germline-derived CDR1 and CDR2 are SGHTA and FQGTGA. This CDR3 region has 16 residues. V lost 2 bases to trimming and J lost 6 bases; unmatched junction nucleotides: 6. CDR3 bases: TGTGCCAGCAGCTTATGGGGGACTAGCGGTAGCAATGAGCAGTTCTTC. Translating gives CASSLWGTSGSNEQFF.

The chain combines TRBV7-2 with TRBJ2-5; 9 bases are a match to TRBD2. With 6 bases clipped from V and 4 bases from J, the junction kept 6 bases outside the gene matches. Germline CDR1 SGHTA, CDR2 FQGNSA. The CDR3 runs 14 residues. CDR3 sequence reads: CASSQYSGRETQYF. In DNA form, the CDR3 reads TGTGCCAGCAGTCAATATAGCGGGAGAGAGACCCAGTACTTC.

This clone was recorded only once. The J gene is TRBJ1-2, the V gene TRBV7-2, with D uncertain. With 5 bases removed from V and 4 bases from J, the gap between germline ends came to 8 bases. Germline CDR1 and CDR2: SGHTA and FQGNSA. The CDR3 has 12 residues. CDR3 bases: TGTGCCAGCAGCCCCGTGACCTATGGCTACACCTTC. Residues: CASSPVTYGYTF.

The CDR3 protein is CASSSGSGTYEQYF. The CDR3 nucleotides read TGTGCCAGCAGCTCCGGTAGCGGGACCTACGAGCAGTACTTC. The chain recombines TRBV7-9 with TRBJ2-7; 8 nucleotides match TRBD2. V shed 4 bases, J shed 2 bases, and the junction held 4 bases outside the gene matches. This CDR3 region has 14 residues. Germline CDR1 and CDR2: SEHNR and FQNEAQ (reference sequence).

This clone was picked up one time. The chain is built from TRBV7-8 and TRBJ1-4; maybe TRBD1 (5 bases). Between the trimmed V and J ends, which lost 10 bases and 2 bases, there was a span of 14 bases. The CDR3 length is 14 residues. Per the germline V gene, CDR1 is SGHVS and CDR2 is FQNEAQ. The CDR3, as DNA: TGTGCCACGGGGTTTGGGACCACTAATGAAAAACTGTTTTTT. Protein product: CATGFGTTNEKLFF.

Written as DNA, the CDR3 is TGCGCCAGCAGTCAGGTCCCGGGCTCTGGGGCCAACGTCCTGACTTTC. Translated, it gives CASSQVPGSGANVLTF. The J gene is TRBJ2-6, the V gene TRBV23-1; D not resolved. TRBV23-1 is recorded as an ORF, its role being uncertain. The germline V and J ends were trimmed by 3 bases and 0 bases, with 9 bases remaining between them. The CDR3 loop spans 16 amino acids.

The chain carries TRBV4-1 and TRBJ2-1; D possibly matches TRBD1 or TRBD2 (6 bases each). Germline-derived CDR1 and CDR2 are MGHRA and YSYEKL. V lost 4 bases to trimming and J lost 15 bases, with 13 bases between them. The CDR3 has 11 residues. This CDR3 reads CASSPGGQLFF. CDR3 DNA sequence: TGCGCCAGCAGCCCCGGGGGACAACTGTTCTTC.

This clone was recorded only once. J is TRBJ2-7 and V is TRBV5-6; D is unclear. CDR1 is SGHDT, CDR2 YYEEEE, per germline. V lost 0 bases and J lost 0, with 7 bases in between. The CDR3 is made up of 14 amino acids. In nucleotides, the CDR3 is TGTGCCAGCAGCTTGGAACAGACCTCCTACGAGCAGTACTTC. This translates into CASSLEQTSYEQYF.

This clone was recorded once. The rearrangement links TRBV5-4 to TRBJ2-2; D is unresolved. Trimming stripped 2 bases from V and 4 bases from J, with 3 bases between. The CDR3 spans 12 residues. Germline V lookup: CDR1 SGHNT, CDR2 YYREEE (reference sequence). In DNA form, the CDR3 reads TGTGCCAGCAGCTTTCCCACCGGGGAGCTGTTTTTT. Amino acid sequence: CASSFPTGELFF.

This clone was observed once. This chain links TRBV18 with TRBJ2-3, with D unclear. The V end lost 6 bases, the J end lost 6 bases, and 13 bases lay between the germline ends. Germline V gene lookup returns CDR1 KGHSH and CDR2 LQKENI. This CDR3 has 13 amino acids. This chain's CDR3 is CASSPSSRDTQYF. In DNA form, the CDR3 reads TGTGCCAGCTCTCCCTCCTCGAGGGATACGCAGTATTTT.